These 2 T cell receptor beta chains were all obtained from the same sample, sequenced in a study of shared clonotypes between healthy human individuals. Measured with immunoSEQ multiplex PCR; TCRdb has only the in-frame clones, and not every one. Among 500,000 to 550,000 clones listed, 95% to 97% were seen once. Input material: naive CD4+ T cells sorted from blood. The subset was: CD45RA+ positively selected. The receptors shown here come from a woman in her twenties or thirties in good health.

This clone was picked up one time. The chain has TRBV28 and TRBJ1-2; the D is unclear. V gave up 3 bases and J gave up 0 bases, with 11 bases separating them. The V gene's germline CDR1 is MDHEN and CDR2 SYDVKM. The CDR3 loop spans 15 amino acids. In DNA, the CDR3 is TGTGCCAGCAGTTTTCGACGGCGGGCTAACTATGGCTACACCTTC. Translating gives CASSFRRRANYGYTF.

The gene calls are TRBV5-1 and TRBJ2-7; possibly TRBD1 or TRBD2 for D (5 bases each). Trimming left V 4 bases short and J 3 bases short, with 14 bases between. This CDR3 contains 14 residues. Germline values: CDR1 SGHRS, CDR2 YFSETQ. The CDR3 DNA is TGCGCCAGCAGCCCACCGGGACGCATCTACGAGCAGTACTTC. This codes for CASSPPGRIYEQYF.